Presented here are 18 T cell receptor beta chains from one specimen sequenced in a study of blood T cells in healthy people across ages. Combining a sample-barcoded 5' primer with a J-beta primer mix, a second PCR ran for roughly 6 to 12 cycles. Each CDR3 protein is one row after TCRdb ran MiXCR on the 5' RACE reads. The sample carries hundreds of thousands of distinct CDR3 sequences, 58% recorded once. Sequencing was performed on blood. Receptors originate from a man in his sixties in good health.

The gene calls are TRBV9 and TRBJ1-1, with D maybe TRBD1 (5 bases). The V end was cut by 0 bases, the J end by 1 base, with 13 bases between. The CDR3 runs 16 residues. Germline values: CDR1 SGDLS, CDR2 YYNGEE. This CDR3 reads CASSVVRGRENTEAFF. The CDR3 region has the DNA TGTGCCAGCAGCGTAGTTCGCGGCAGGGAGAACACTGAAGCTTTCTTT.

The chain links TRBV11-2 to TRBJ1-2, with D maybe TRBD1 (5 bases). Trimming removed 1 base at V and 7 bases at J, with 13 bases between. The germline CDR1 and CDR2 sequences are SGHAT and FQNNGV. CDR3 length equals 14 residues. The CDR3 bases are TGTGCCAGCAGCTTAGGCTGGCAGGGCGCTGGCTACACCTTC. Translating gives CASSLGWQGAGYTF.

This rearrangement joins TRBV7-6 to TRBJ2-5, with 13 positions matching TRBD2. The V gene end was trimmed by 6 bases and the J gene end by 4 bases; junction bases not matched to a gene: 8. CDR1 and CDR2 from the germline V gene are SGHVS and FNYEAQ. The CDR3 sequence is 16 residues long. CDR3 region: CASSHRTSGGPETQYF. Written as DNA, the CDR3 is TGTGCCAGCAGTCATCGGACTAGCGGGGGCCCAGAGACCCAGTACTTC. Based on the CDR3 plus reference TRBV7-6 and TRBJ2-5, the full variable domain is GAGVSQSPRYKVTKRGQDVALRCDPISGHVSLYWYRQALGQGPEFLTYFNYEAQQDKSGLPNDRFSAERPEGSISTLTIQRTEQRDSAMYRCASSHRTSGGPETQYFGPGTRLLVL.

This CDR3 is CASSPRTSDEQFF. As DNA, the CDR3 is TGTGCCAGCAGCCCTCGTACGTCCGATGAGCAGTTCTTC. The rearrangement joins TRBV7-2 to TRBJ2-1; D ambiguous. Germline lookup yields CDR1 SGHTA and CDR2 FQGNSA. The germline V and J ends were trimmed by 5 bases and 8 bases, with 13 bases remaining between them. The CDR3 runs 13 residues.

This clonotype was detected a few times. The chain has TRBV7-2 and TRBJ2-1, with 8 bases matching TRBD2. Trimming cost V 6 bases and J 7 bases; bases outside gene matches: 8. The length of the CDR3 is 14 residues. CDR1 and CDR2 from the germline V gene are SGHTA and FQGNSA. The CDR3 DNA is TGTGCCAGCAGACCTCGGGGGGGACAAAATGAGCAGTTCTTC. Translated: CASRPRGGQNEQFF. The complete variable domain, with remaining parts taken from reference TRBV7-2 and TRBJ2-1, reads GAGVSQSPSNKVTEKGKDVELRCDPISGHTALYWYRQSLGQGLEFLIYFQGNSAPDKSGLPSDRFSAERTGGSVSTLTIQRTQQEDSAVYLCASRPRGGQNEQFFGPGTRLTVL.

This clonotype has just a few counts. The V gene is TRBV3-1, the J gene TRBJ2-7, with 9 bases that match TRBD2. The J call may be in error: the DNA end matches TRBJ2-5 better. Germline CDR1 reads LGHDT; CDR2 reads YNNKEL (reference sequence). The CDR3 contains 15 residues. CDR3 bases: TGTGCCAGCAGCCAAGGTGAGACTAGCGGAGAGACCCAGTACTTC. Encoded protein: CASSQGETSGETQYF.

This chain uses TRBV5-1 with TRBJ1-3, with no clear D. This CDR3 region has 16 residues. The germline gives CDR1 SGHRS, CDR2 YFSETQ. V gave up 0 bases and J gave up 0 bases, with 10 bases separating them. The CDR3 protein is CASSLEGILSGNTIYF. The CDR3 DNA is TGCGCCAGCAGCTTGGAAGGAATCCTCTCTGGAAACACCATATATTTT.

A single count supports this clonotype. The J gene is TRBJ2-1, the V gene TRBV27; TRBD1 matches 8 bases. The end of the DNA aligns better with TRBJ2-7, so the J call may be wrong. CDR1 MNHEY and CDR2 SMNVEV come from the germline V gene (reference sequence). The CDR3 is 19 residues long. The CDR3 DNA reads as TGTGCCAGCAGACCCCGGGACAGGTACCTGAGGCTACGGGGCTACGAGCAGTACTTC. Protein product: CASRPRDRYLRLRGYEQYF.

About this clonotype: Relative to the germline gene, one junction end is altered; a read error may explain this. In nucleotides, the CDR3 is TGCGCCAGCAGCTTGGGGACAGGGCGAGAGACCCAGTACTTC. Its translation: CASSLGTGRETQYF. The chain links TRBV7-9 to TRBJ2-5; 9 bases are a match to TRBD1. Germline values: CDR1 SEHNR, CDR2 FQNEAQ (reference sequence). The CDR3 runs to 14 residues.

DNA of the CDR3: TGCAGTGCTAGGGGGACAGGGAGATGTTTCGGCAATCAGCCCCAGCATTTT. Translation gives CSARGTGRCFGNQPQHF. The chain has TRBV20-1 and TRBJ1-5, with TRBD1 matching over 9 bases. CDR1 and CDR2 from the germline V gene are DFQATT and SNEGSKA (reference sequence). This CDR3 is 17 amino acids long. The trim removed 3 bases at V and 2 bases at J, leaving 11 bases unmatched.

In its sample, this clonotype was seen a few times. CDR3 nucleotide sequence: TGTGCCAGCAGCCAAGACTCAAGCGGCAGGTCGAACACCGGGGAGCTGTTTTTT. It encodes CASSQDSSGRSNTGELFF. The chain carries TRBV3-1 and TRBJ2-2, with a tentative D call TRBD2 (5 bases). Per germline, CDR1 LGHDT and CDR2 YNNKEL (reference sequence). Trimming took off 0 bases at V and 0 bases at J, with 14 bases between the two ends. This CDR3 has 18 amino acids.

V gene TRBV29-1 combines with J gene TRBJ2-5; D unclear. The CDR3 has 13 amino acids. Per the germline V gene, CDR1 is SQVTM and CDR2 is ANQGSEA. Trimming shortened V by 4 bases and J by 0 bases, and 9 bases separated the two germline ends. The CDR3, as DNA: TGCAGCGTTGCTCACTCGTACCAAGAGACCCAGTACTTC. As protein: CSVAHSYQETQYF.

J is TRBJ2-5 and V is TRBV20-1, with a weak D call TRBD1 (6 bases). Trimming cost V 7 bases and J 2 bases, with 11 bases left between them. The germline gives CDR1 DFQATT, CDR2 SNEGSKA (reference sequence). This CDR3 spans 12 amino acids. CDR3: CSVGTPQETQYF. As DNA, the CDR3 is TGCAGTGTTGGGACACCTCAAGAGACCCAGTACTTC.

The chain is built from TRBV14 and TRBJ2-2; the D is unclear. In germline, CDR1 is SGHDN, CDR2 FVKESK. The V end was cut by 0 bases, the J end by 4 bases, with 15 bases between. CDR3 length: 17 amino acids. In DNA, the CDR3 is TGTGCCAGCAGCCAAGAAGACCCAACCTGGGTCACCGGGGAGCTGTTTTTT. Protein: CASSQEDPTWVTGELFF.

Written as DNA, the CDR3 is TGCAGCGCTGACCCGACCGGGACAGACTATGGCTACACCTTC. Translating it yields CSADPTGTDYGYTF. The V and J genes are TRBV29-1 and TRBJ1-2; TRBD1 agrees at 7 bases. Germline lookup yields CDR1 SQVTM and CDR2 ANQGSEA. This CDR3 is 14 amino acids long. V was pared by 7 bases and J by 3 bases, with 11 bases of the junction left unmatched.

The gene calls are TRBV7-2 and TRBJ2-3; 9 bases are shared with TRBD2. The germline gives CDR1 SGHTA, CDR2 FQGNSA. There are 18 residues in the CDR3. V lost 2 bases and J lost 4; bases outside the gene matches: 13. The CDR3 nucleotides read TGTGCCAGCAGCTTAAATTCCCCCTCCAGCGGGGGGCCAGATACGCAGTATTTT. Translation gives CASSLNSPSSGGPDTQYF.

The chain recombines TRBV6-1 with TRBJ1-5; D unclear. The CDR3 has 13 residues. Trimming removed 7 bases from V and 5 bases from J, with 12 bases in between. Germline assignment: CDR1 MNHNS and CDR2 SASEGT. Here the CDR3 reads CASMGSDDQPQHF. CDR3 bases: TGTGCCAGCATGGGGTCCGACGATCAGCCCCAGCATTTT.

The J gene is TRBJ2-1, the V gene TRBV29-1; D may be TRBD1 (5 bases). Germline CDR1 and CDR2: SQVTM and ANQGSEA. The V end was cut by 7 bases, the J end by 0 bases, with 22 bases between. The length of the CDR3 is 17 residues. This CDR3 is CSAARVSRPSSYNEQFF. The CDR3 bases are TGCAGCGCTGCCAGGGTGTCGCGGCCGAGCTCCTACAATGAGCAGTTCTTC.